This T cell receptor (beta chain) originates from a study of T cells in Graves' hyperthyroidism and ophthalmopathy. Clinical symptoms, serum thyroxine and TRAb, thyroid ultrasound and orbital computed tomography were used for the diagnoses. The CDR3 is 17 amino acids. Germline V gives CDR1 SEHNR, CDR2 FQNEAQ (reference sequence). The V segment lost 3 bases and the J segment 2 bases; nucleotides outside the gene matches: 8. From RNA transcripts, TCR beta CDR3 regions were amplified. TCR CDR3 regions were first amplified by RT-PCR with HTBI primers. Via MiXCR, TCRdb re-called the multiplex PCR reads, giving one row per CDR3 protein. The sample includes 650,000 to 750,000 distinct CDR3 sequences, less than 15% seen only once; the top ten take roughly a tenth.

Sequencing used blood. V and J are TRBV7-9 and TRBJ2-3, with 10 bases matching TRBD2. This TCR came from a woman between 18 and 29 years old with Graves' hyperthyroidism. For the CDR3, the DNA is TGTGCCAGCAGCTTGGTAGCTAGCGGGAGTTACACAGATACGCAGTATTTT. It specifies CASSLVASGSYTDTQYF. The complete variable domain, with remaining parts taken from reference TRBV7-9 and TRBJ2-3, reads DTGVSQNPRHKITKRGQNVTFRCDPISEHNRLYWYRQTLGQGPEFLTYFQNEAQLEKSRLLSDRFSAERPKGSFSTLEIQRTEQGDSAMYLCASSLVASGSYTDTQYFGPGTRLTVL.